Each of the 5 T cell receptor beta chains below was sequenced from the same sample in a study of monozygotic twins with inflammatory bowel disease. With the 5' RACE reads reprocessed, TCRdb shows one record per CDR3 protein and no DNA. In all, the sample yields 400,000 to 500,000 distinct CDR3 sequences. The specimen was blood. The receptors come from a human donor with ulcerative colitis or Crohn's disease, or a healthy co-twin of an affected twin (not recorded which).

This CDR3 is CASRLLGGNSYEQYF. The rearrangement links TRBV28 to TRBJ2-7; with no DNA, the TCRdb D assignment of TRBD1 cannot be verified. This CDR3 region has 15 residues. CDR1 is MDHEN, CDR2 SYDVKM, per germline.

The CDR3 here is CSADQDRVGEQFF. The chain couples TRBV20-1 to TRBJ2-1; TCRdb outputs TRBD1, but without DNA this stays unchecked. CDR1 DFQATT and CDR2 SNEGSKA come from the germline V gene (reference sequence). This CDR3 region has 13 residues.

The chain is built from TRBV20-1 and TRBJ2-5; TCRdb's assignment of TRBD1 cannot be checked, as there is no DNA. The CDR3 sequence is 15 residues long. CDR1 is DFQATT and CDR2 is SNEGSKA in the germline V gene (reference sequence). The CDR3 sequence: CSATPSAQVQETQYF.

The gene calls are TRBV20-1 and TRBJ2-3; absent DNA, TCRdb's TRBD2 call cannot be checked. Per germline, CDR1 DFQATT and CDR2 SNEGSKA (reference sequence). The CDR3 is made up of 14 amino acids. The CDR3 is CSARSGPREDTQYF.

CDR3 loop: CASSPPGLAVRTDTQYF. The V and J genes are TRBV28 and TRBJ2-3; TCRdb's D call, TRBD2, is unchecked because there is no DNA. Germline lookup yields CDR1 MDHEN and CDR2 SYDVKM. The CDR3 covers 17 residues.